The 29 T cell receptor beta chains below were found in one sample sequenced in a study of CD8+CD57+ T cells in acquired aplastic anemia. Researchers used genomic DNA as the template to profile TCR beta VDJ and CDR3. TCRdb reprocessed the reads with MiXCR, giving one entry per CDR3 protein. The profile covers more than 150,000 distinct CDR3 sequences, with approximately 46% appearing a single time and about 2.9% taken by the ten largest. Sequences were obtained from sorted CD4+, CD8+, or CD8+CD57+ T cells (not recorded which) from PBMCs. All receptors come from a human donor in good health.

At least ten counts were recorded for this clonotype. The rearrangement joins TRBV6-2 or TRBV6-3 to TRBJ2-7; D is ambiguous. The CDR3 has 12 residues. Per the germline V gene, CDR1 is MNHEY and CDR2 is SVGEGT. The V gene lost 6 bases and the J gene lost 0 bases, with 6 bases spanning the gap. This CDR3 is CASRSNSYEQYF. In DNA form, the CDR3 reads TGTGCCAGCAGATCCAACTCCTACGAGCAGTACTTC.

This sequence joins TRBV5-1 and TRBJ2-7; TRBD2 matches 10 bases. This CDR3 has 14 amino acids. From germline, CDR1 is SGHRS and CDR2 YFSETQ. J lost 4 bases, V lost 6 bases, and 7 bases had no gene match. As DNA, the CDR3 is TGCGCCAGCACCCGGACTAGCGGACAGTACGAGCAGTACTTC. It codes for CASTRTSGQYEQYF.

The rearrangement joins TRBV6-1 to TRBJ2-2; 8 positions match TRBD1. Trimming at V came to 6 bases and at J to 6 bases, leaving 15 bases not matched to a gene. The length of the CDR3 is 17 residues. The germline gives CDR1 MNHNS, CDR2 SASEGT. CDR3 amino acids: CASSSPRFRGPAGELFF. CDR3 sequence (DNA): TGTGCCAGCAGCTCCCCAAGGTTCAGGGGGCCCGCCGGGGAGCTGTTTTTT.

This clonotype came up a few times. This may stem from a read error, because a much larger clone lies one nucleotide away. This sequence joins TRBV20-1 and TRBJ2-5; no clear D gene. Between the trimmed V and J ends, which lost 6 bases and 5 bases, there was a span of 10 bases. There are 11 residues in the CDR3. Germline CDR1 and CDR2: DFQATT and SNEGSKA (reference sequence). CDR3 sequence (DNA): TGCAGTGCCCGTCCAAGGGAGACCCAGTACTTC. Amino acid sequence: CSARPRETQYF.

Notes on this clonotype: This clone may be a read error of a much larger clone one base away. The V and J genes are TRBV20-1 and TRBJ2-1, with 7 positions matching TRBD1. Germline CDR1 reads DFQATT; CDR2 reads SNEGSKA (reference sequence). This CDR3 comprises 14 residues. The CDR3 is CGARQGNFDNEQFF. DNA for the CDR3: TGCGGTGCTAGACAGGGAAACTTCGACAATGAGCAGTTCTTC.

This clonotype was picked up many times. This chain links TRBV20-1 with TRBJ2-2; D might be TRBD1 or TRBD2, each matching 5 bases. The CDR3 length is 14 residues. Germline assignment: CDR1 DFQATT and CDR2 SNEGSKA (reference sequence). Trimming stripped 5 bases from V and 3 bases from J, with 13 bases between. CDR3 region: CSALLGPHTGELFF. The CDR3 DNA sequence: TGCAGTGCTCTCCTGGGACCGCACACCGGGGAGCTGTTTTTT.

This chain links TRBV29-1 with TRBJ1-2; no clear D. The CDR3 is 14 amino acids. Germline values: CDR1 SQVTM, CDR2 ANQGSEA. The ends were cut back, 1 base at V and 3 bases at J, with 12 bases in the middle. The CDR3 bases are TGCAGCGTTGAAGGCCGGTTTCCAGACTATGGCTACACCTTC. This encodes CSVEGRFPDYGYTF.

This clonotype was picked up many times. The chain recombines TRBV2 with TRBJ2-5, with D tentatively TRBD1 (6 bases). The V and J ends lost 6 bases and 1 base respectively, with 9 bases between them. This CDR3 spans 13 amino acids. CDR1 and CDR2 (germline): SNHLY, FYNNEI. The CDR3 reads CASRGAVQETQYF. The CDR3 nucleotides read TGTGCCAGCAGGGGGGCAGTCCAAGAGACCCAGTACTTC. The entire variable domain, with the rest obtained from reference TRBV2 and TRBJ2-5, is as follows: EPEVTQTPSHQVTQMGQEVILRCVPISNHLYFYWYRQILGQKVEFLVSFYNNEISEKSEIFDDQFSVERPDGSNFTLKIRSTKLEDSAMYFCASRGAVQETQYFGPGTRLLVL.

This clonotype was seen repeatedly, ten times or more. J is TRBJ2-1 and V is TRBV9, with 8 bases identical to TRBD1. The germline CDR1 and CDR2 sequences are SGDLS and YYNGEE. Losses at the gene ends were 0 bases for V and 10 bases for J; bases not matched to a gene: 12. The CDR3 has 16 residues. The CDR3 DNA is TGTGCCAGCAGCGTAGCGGTGGGGATGACAGGGGAAGAGCAGTTCTTC. It is translated as CASSVAVGMTGEEQFF. The variable domain in full, completed from reference TRBV9 and TRBJ2-1, reads DSGVTQTPKHLITATGQRVTLRCSPRSGDLSVYWYQQSLDQGLQFLIQYYNGEERAKGNILERFSAQQFPDLHSELNLSSLELGDSALYFCASSVAVGMTGEEQFFGPGTRLTVL.

The rearrangement links TRBV2 to TRBJ1-1, with TRBD1 as a possible D gene (5 bases). The CDR3 length is 12 residues. Germline V gene lookup returns CDR1 SNHLY and CDR2 FYNNEI. V dropped 7 bases and J dropped 5 bases, with 11 bases sitting between them. The CDR3: CASIGAGTEAFF. The CDR3 DNA reads TGTGCCAGCATAGGGGCGGGAACTGAAGCTTTCTTT.

This clonotype occurred many times. This sequence joins TRBV2 and TRBJ2-1; 8 bases align to TRBD2. The CDR3 runs 15 residues. J lost 9 bases, V lost 7 bases, and 14 bases had no gene match. Germline assignment: CDR1 SNHLY and CDR2 FYNNEI. CDR3: CASKSGPLGGGEQFF. CDR3 nucleotide sequence: TGTGCCAGCAAGAGCGGTCCCCTCGGGGGGGGTGAGCAGTTCTTC.

CDR3 DNA: TGTGCCATCACTATGACTGGAAACACCATATATTTT. Translating it yields CAITMTGNTIYF. The chain combines TRBV10-3 with TRBJ1-3; no reliable D call. Per germline, CDR1 ENHRY and CDR2 SYGVKD. CDR3 length: 12 residues. V was cut by 7 bases and J by 2 bases, with 6 bases left in between.

On this clonotype itself: Being one base from a much bigger clone, this may be a read error. It is likely a read error, because the conserved phenylalanine at the end of the CDR3 is missing. The rearrangement links TRBV5-1 to TRBJ2-1; 10 nucleotides match TRBD2. V dropped 3 bases and J dropped 7; count of bases not matched to a gene: 4. Per germline, CDR1 SGHRS and CDR2 YFSETQ. The CDR3 is 14 amino acids. The CDR3 bases are TGCGCCAGCAGCTCAAGGACTAGCGGAAATGAGCAGTTCTCC. It codes for CASSSRTSGNEQFS.

This clonotype appeared a few times. The rearrangement uses TRBV20-1 and TRBJ1-1; TRBD1 matches 8 bases. The CDR3 extends over 14 amino acids. Germline V lookup: CDR1 DFQATT, CDR2 SNEGSKA (reference sequence). V lost 5 bases, J lost 0 bases, and 5 bases stayed unmatched. CDR3 sequence reads: CSAQDRALNTEAFF. CDR3 coding DNA: TGCAGTGCTCAGGACAGGGCGTTGAACACTGAAGCTTTCTTT.

The V and J genes are TRBV24-1 and TRBJ2-1; 15 positions agree with TRBD2. CDR1 is KGHDR, CDR2 SFDVKD, per germline. This CDR3 contains 16 residues. The V gene end was trimmed by 3 bases and the J gene end by 9 bases; junction bases not matched to a gene: 5. The CDR3 nucleotides are TGTGCCACCAGTGATCCCGGACTAGCGGGAGGGGTTGAGCAGTTCTTC. Encoded protein: CATSDPGLAGGVEQFF.

This clonotype was seen only once. V is TRBV24-1 and J is TRBJ2-1, with 8 bases matching TRBD2. CDR3 length: 14 residues. Germline V gene sequence: CDR1 KGHDR, CDR2 SFDVKD. As DNA, the CDR3 is TGTGCTCCAGCCGGGACTAGGTCCTACAATGAGCAGTTCTTC. Translation gives CAPAGTRSYNEQFF.

This clonotype was found many times. The gene calls are TRBV24-1 and TRBJ2-1, with 8 positions matching TRBD1. The CDR3 has 14 amino acids. Germline values: CDR1 KGHDR, CDR2 SFDVKD. The trim removed 7 bases at V and 4 bases at J, leaving 5 bases unmatched. CDR3 DNA sequence: TGTGCCACCAGGGCGGGACAGGATTACAATGAGCAGTTCTTC. Translation: CATRAGQDYNEQFF.

About this clonotype: With a much larger clone just one base away, this may be a read error. The V gene is TRBV19, the J gene TRBJ2-2; 14 positions agree with TRBD2. The germline V gene has CDR1 LNHDA and CDR2 SQIVND (reference sequence). The CDR3 covers 16 residues. V lost 6 bases, J lost 10 bases, and 10 bases stayed unmatched. The CDR3: CASRTSGRARAEELFF. The CDR3 DNA sequence: TGTGCCAGTAGGACTAGCGGGAGGGCACGAGCCGAGGAGCTGTTTTTT.

The chain combines TRBV11-1 with TRBJ2-3; D might be TRBD1 (6 bases). V was shortened by 5 bases and J by 3 bases, with 15 bases between the two germline ends. Germline CDR1 and CDR2: SGHAT and FQDESV (reference sequence). This CDR3 region has 15 residues. CDR3 amino acids: CASSVRQAPTDTQYF. CDR3 nucleotides: TGTGCCAGCAGCGTACGACAGGCCCCTACAGATACGCAGTATTTT.

This clonotype was seen a handful of times. The V gene is TRBV19, the J gene TRBJ1-2; 9 nucleotides agree with TRBD1. The CDR3 runs 12 residues. V lost 9 bases, J lost 9 bases, and 8 bases stayed unmatched. CDR1 and CDR2 from the germline V gene are LNHDA and SQIVND (reference sequence). CDR3 DNA: TGTGCCAGCAGTCAGACAGGGGGTAGCTACACCTTC. Its protein is CASSQTGGSYTF.

The V call is TRBV20-1, the J call TRBJ1-1; D is unclear. Trimming took 3 bases from V and 1 from J, leaving 6 bases between them. CDR3 length: 12 residues. Germline V gene lookup returns CDR1 DFQATT and CDR2 SNEGSKA (reference sequence). CDR3 DNA: TGCAGTGCTAGGCGACAGAACACTGAAGCTTTCTTT. Protein product: CSARRQNTEAFF.

This rearrangement joins TRBV20-1 to TRBJ2-7; perhaps TRBD2 as D (6 bases). Trimming shortened V by 2 bases and J by 7 bases, and 15 bases separated the two germline ends. CDR3 length: 13 amino acids. Per the germline V gene, CDR1 is DFQATT and CDR2 is SNEGSKA (reference sequence). As DNA, the CDR3 is TGCAGTGCTAGAACGGGGGAACGAAAAGAGCAGTACTTC. This translates into CSARTGERKEQYF.

This chain connects TRBV29-1 to TRBJ1-3; 9 bases align to TRBD1. The trim removed 1 base at V and 4 bases at J, leaving 5 bases unmatched. In germline, CDR1 is SQVTM, CDR2 ANQGSEA. The CDR3 runs to 15 residues. The CDR3 DNA sequence: TGCAGCGTTGAAGGCGGACAGGGGTTAGGAAACACCATATATTTT. The encoded protein is CSVEGGQGLGNTIYF.

About this clonotype itself: A much larger clone is a single base away; this may be a read error. The gene calls are TRBV20-1 and TRBJ2-7, with 9 bases aligning to TRBD2. CDR1 DFQATT and CDR2 SNEGSKA come from the germline V gene (reference sequence). V lost 3 bases to trimming and J lost 3 bases; unmatched junction nucleotides: 6. The CDR3 totals 14 residues. In nucleotides, the CDR3 is TGCAGTGCTAGCGTGGCGGGAGGGTTCTACGAGCAGTACTTC. It is translated as CSASVAGGFYEQYF.

This clonotype was counted a single time. The chain recombines TRBV15 with TRBJ1-1; the D gene is possibly TRBD1 (6 bases). Germline CDR1 LNHNV, CDR2 YYDKDF (reference sequence). CDR3 length: 17 amino acids. V was clipped by 3 bases and J by 4 bases, with 21 bases between them. The CDR3 here is CATSSYGAGGRITEAFF. For the CDR3, the DNA is TGTGCCACCAGCAGTTATGGGGCGGGGGGGCGAATCACTGAAGCTTTCTTT.

This clonotype was seen repeatedly, ten times or more. The rearrangement links TRBV2 to TRBJ2-3; 14 bases map to TRBD2. Germline assignment: CDR1 SNHLY and CDR2 FYNNEI. Unmatched junction bases numbered 9, after V lost 8 bases and J lost 2 bases. The CDR3 length is 17 residues. The CDR3 coding sequence is TGTGCCAGCGGCTACCCGACTAGCGGGAGGGACACAGATACGCAGTATTTT. It codes for CASGYPTSGRDTDTQYF.

The table lists this clonotype with a few counts. This chain connects TRBV6-1 to TRBJ1-2, with a possible D match to TRBD1 (5 bases). This CDR3 comprises 13 residues. Trimming took 2 bases from V and 8 from J, leaving 12 bases between them. Germline CDR1 reads MNHNS; CDR2 reads SASEGT. Written as DNA, the CDR3 is TGTGCCAGCAGTGAAAGTGTGAGGGGCGGCTACACCTTC. It translates to CASSESVRGGYTF.

The chain uses TRBV5-8 and TRBJ2-1; D remains ambiguous. CDR1 and CDR2 (germline): SGHTS, YDEGEE. V dropped 0 bases and J dropped 9 bases, with 13 bases sitting between them. This CDR3 has 14 amino acids. The CDR3 here is CASSLGTGRFEQFF. DNA of the CDR3: TGTGCCAGCAGCTTGGGTACGGGCCGCTTTGAGCAGTTCTTC.

The V call is TRBV10-3, the J call TRBJ2-1; 13 positions match TRBD2. CDR3 length: 19 residues. The trim removed 8 bases at V and 2 bases at J, leaving 15 bases unmatched. CDR1 and CDR2 (germline): ENHRY, SYGVKD. CDR3 bases: TGTGCCATCGGGGCAATACCGGGACTAGCGGGAACAGCCTACAATGAGCAGTTCTTC. Translating gives CAIGAIPGLAGTAYNEQFF.